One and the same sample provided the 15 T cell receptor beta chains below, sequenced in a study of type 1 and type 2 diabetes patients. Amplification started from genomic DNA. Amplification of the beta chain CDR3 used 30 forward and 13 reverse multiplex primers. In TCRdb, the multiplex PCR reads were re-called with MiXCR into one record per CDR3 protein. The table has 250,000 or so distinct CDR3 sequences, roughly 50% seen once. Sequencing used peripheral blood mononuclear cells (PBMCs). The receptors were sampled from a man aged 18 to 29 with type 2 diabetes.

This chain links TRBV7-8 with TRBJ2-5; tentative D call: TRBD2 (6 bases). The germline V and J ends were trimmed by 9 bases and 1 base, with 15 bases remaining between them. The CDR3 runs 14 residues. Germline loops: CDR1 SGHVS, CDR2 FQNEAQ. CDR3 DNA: TGTGCCAGTAGAATACGGGGGACCCAAGAGACCCAGTACTTC. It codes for CASRIRGTQETQYF.

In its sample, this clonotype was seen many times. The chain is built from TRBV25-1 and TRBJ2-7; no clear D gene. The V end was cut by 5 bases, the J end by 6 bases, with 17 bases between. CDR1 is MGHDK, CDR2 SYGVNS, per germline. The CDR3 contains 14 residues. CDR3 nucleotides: TGTGCCAGCAGTAAAGAGTGGTTATCGGGCGAGCAGTACTTC. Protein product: CASSKEWLSGEQYF.

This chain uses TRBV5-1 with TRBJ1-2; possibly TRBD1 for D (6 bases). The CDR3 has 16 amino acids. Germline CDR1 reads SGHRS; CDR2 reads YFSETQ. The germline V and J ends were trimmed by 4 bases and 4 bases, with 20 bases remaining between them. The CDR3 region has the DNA TGCGCCAGCAGCACCTTCGGCGGGACGGGGGCCTATGGCTACACCTTC. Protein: CASSTFGGTGAYGYTF. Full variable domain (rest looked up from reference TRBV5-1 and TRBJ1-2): KAGVTQTPRYLIKTRGQQVTLSCSPISGHRSVSWYQQTPGQGLQFLFEYFSETQRNKGNFPGRFSGRQFSNSRSEMNVSTLELGDSALYLCASSTFGGTGAYGYTFGSGTRLTVV.

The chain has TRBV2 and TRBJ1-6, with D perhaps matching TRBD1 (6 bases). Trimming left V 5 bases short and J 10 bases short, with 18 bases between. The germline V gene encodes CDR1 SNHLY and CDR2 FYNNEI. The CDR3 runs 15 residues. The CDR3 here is CASSLSPQGQSPLHF. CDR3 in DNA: TGTGCCAGCAGTTTATCTCCGCAGGGGCAGTCACCCCTCCACTTT.

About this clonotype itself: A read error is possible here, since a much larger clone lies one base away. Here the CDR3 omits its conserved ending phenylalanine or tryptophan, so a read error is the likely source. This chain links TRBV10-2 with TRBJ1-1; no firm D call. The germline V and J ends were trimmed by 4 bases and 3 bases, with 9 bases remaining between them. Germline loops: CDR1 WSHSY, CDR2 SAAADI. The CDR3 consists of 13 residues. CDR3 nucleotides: TGCGCCAGCAGTGCCAATATGTACACTGAAGCTTTCTCT. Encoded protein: CASSANMYTEAFS.

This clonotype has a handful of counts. CDR3 amino acids: CTTGTGVPKNNYGYTF. For the CDR3, the DNA is TGCACTACAGGGACAGGGGTCCCCAAAAATAACTATGGCTACACCTTC. The J gene is TRBJ1-2, the V gene TRBV20-1; 10 bases fit TRBD1. This CDR3 is built from 16 residues. Germline CDR1 DFQATT, CDR2 SNEGSKA (reference sequence).

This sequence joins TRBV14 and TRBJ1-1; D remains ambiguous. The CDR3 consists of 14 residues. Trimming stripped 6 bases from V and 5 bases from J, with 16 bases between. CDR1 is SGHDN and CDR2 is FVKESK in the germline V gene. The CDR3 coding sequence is TGTGCCAGCAGAGCGCAGGTGGGGAAGACTGAAGCTTTCTTT. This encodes CASRAQVGKTEAFF.

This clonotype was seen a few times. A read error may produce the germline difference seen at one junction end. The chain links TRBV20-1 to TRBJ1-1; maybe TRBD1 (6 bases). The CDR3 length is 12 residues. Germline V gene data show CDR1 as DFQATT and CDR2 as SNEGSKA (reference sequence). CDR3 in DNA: TGCAGTGCAATTCAGGGGAACTCTGAAGCTTTCTTT. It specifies CSAIQGNSEAFF.

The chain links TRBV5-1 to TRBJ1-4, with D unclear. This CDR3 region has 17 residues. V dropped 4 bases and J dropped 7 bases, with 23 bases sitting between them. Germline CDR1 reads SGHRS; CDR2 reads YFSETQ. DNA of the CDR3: TGCGCCAGCAGCCTCGGCGAGGAATGGGCCCCGGGTGAAAAACTGTTTTTT. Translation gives CASSLGEEWAPGEKLFF.

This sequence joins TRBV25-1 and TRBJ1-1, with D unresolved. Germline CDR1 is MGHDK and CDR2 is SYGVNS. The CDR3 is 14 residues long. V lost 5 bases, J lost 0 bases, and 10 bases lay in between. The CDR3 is CASSLFSLNTEAFF. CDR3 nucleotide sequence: TGTGCCAGCAGTTTATTCAGTTTGAACACTGAAGCTTTCTTT.

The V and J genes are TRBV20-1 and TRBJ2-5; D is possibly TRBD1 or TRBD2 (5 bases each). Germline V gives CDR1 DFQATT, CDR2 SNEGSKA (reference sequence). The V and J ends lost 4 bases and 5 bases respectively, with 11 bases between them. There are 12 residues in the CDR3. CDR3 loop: CSATSEGETQYF. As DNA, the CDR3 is TGCAGTGCTACCTCAGAGGGGGAGACCCAGTACTTC.

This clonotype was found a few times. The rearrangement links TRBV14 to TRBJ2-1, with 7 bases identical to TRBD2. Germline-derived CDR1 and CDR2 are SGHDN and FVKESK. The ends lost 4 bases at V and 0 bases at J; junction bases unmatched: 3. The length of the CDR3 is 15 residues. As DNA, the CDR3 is TGTGCCAGCAGCCCCGCTAGCGGCTCCTACAATGAGCAGTTCTTC. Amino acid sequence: CASSPASGSYNEQFF.

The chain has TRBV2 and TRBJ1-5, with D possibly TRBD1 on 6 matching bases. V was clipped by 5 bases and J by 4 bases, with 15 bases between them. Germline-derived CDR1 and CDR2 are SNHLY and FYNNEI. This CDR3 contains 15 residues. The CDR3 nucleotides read TGTGCCAGCAGTACGGGACACCCTTCAAATCAGCCCCAGCATTTT. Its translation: CASSTGHPSNQPQHF.

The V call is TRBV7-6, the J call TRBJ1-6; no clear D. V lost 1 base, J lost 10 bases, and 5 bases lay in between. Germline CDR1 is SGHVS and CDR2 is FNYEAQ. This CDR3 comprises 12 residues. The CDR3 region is CASSLDDSPLHF. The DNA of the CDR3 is TGTGCCAGCAGCTTAGACGACTCACCCCTCCACTTT. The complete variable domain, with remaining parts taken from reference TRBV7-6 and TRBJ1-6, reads GAGVSQSPRYKVTKRGQDVALRCDPISGHVSLYWYRQALGQGPEFLTYFNYEAQQDKSGLPNDRFSAERPEGSISTLTIQRTEQRDSAMYRCASSLDDSPLHFGNGTRLTVT.

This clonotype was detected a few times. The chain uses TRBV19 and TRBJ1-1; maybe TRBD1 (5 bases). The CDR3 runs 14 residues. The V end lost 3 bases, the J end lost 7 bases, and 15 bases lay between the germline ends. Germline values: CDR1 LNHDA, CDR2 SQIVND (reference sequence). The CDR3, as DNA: TGTGCCAGTAGTATGCAGGGTCTAGGAATTGAAGCTTTCTTT. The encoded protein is CASSMQGLGIEAFF.